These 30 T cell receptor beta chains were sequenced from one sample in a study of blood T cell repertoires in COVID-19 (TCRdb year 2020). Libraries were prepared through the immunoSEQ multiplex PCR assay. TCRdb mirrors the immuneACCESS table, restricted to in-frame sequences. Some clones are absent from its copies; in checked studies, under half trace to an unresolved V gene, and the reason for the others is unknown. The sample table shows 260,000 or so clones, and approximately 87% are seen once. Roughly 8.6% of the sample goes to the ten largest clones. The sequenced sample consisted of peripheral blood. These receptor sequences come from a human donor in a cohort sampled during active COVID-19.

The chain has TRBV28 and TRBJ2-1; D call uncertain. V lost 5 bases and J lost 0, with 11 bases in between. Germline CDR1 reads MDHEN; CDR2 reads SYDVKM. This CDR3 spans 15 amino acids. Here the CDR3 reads CASSRQARSYNEQFF. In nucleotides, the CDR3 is TGTGCCAGCAGTCGGCAGGCGCGCTCCTACAATGAGCAGTTCTTC.

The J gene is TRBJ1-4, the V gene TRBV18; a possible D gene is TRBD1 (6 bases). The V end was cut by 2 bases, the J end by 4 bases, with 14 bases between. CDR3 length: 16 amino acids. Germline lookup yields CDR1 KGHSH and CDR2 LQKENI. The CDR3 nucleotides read TGTGCCAGCTCACCAGGGTACAGGGACCATAATGAAAAACTGTTTTTT. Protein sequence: CASSPGYRDHNEKLFF.

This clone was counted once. The CDR3 region has the DNA TGCGCCAGCAGCCCCGACGACAGCTCCTACGAGCAGTACTTC. Translated, it gives CASSPDDSSYEQYF. The chain employs TRBV4-1 and TRBJ2-7; D is possibly TRBD1 (5 bases). The V end was cut by 4 bases, the J end by 0 bases, with 10 bases between. CDR3 size: 14 residues. Germline-derived CDR1 and CDR2 are MGHRA and YSYEKL.

The CDR3 reads CASSPTANRGTPLHF. CDR3 sequence (DNA): TGTGCCAGCAGCCCCACAGCCAACAGGGGGACACCCCTCCACTTT. V is TRBV5-8 and J is TRBJ1-6, with 8 positions matching TRBD1. CDR3 length: 15 residues. V trimming: 4 bases; J trimming: 11 bases; junction bases outside the gene matches: 11. Germline V gene sequence: CDR1 SGHTS, CDR2 YDEGEE.

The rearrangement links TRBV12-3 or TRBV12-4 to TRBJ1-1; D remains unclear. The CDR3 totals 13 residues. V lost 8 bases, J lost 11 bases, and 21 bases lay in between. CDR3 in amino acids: CASRPRQTGGAFF. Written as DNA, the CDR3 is TGTGCCAGCCGACCGCGACAAACCGGAGGGGCTTTCTTT.

CDR3 sequence reads: CASSTTGTSYNEQFF. CDR3 coding DNA: TGTGCCAGCAGCACTACAGGGACCAGCTACAATGAGCAGTTCTTC. V gene TRBV7-2 combines with J gene TRBJ2-1, with TRBD1 as a possible D gene (6 bases). The germline CDR1 and CDR2 sequences are SGHTA and FQGNSA. The CDR3 consists of 15 residues. Trimming removed 5 bases at V and 3 bases at J, with 14 bases between. The whole variable domain, filled in from reference TRBV7-2 and TRBJ2-1, reads GAGVSQSPSNKVTEKGKDVELRCDPISGHTALYWYRQSLGQGLEFLIYFQGNSAPDKSGLPSDRFSAERTGGSVSTLTIQRTQQEDSAVYLCASSTTGTSYNEQFFGPGTRLTVL.

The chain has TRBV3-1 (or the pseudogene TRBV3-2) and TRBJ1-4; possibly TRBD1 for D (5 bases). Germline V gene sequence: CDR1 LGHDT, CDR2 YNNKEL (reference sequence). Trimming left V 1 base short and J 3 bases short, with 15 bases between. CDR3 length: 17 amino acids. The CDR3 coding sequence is TGTGCCAGCAGCCAAGGGGGGGTGGTACGTTCTAATGAAAAACTGTTTTTT. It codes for CASSQGGVVRSNEKLFF.

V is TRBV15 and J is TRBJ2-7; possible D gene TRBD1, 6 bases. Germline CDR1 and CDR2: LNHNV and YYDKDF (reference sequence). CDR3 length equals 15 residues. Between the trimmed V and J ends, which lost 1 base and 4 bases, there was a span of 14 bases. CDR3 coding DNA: TGTGCCACCAGCAGAGCTCCGGGACAAGGATACGAGCAGTACTTC. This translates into CATSRAPGQGYEQYF.

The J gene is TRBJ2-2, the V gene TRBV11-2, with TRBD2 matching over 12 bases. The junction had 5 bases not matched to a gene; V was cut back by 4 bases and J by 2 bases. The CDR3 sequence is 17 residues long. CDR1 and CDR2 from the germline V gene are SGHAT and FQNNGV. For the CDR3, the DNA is TGTGCCAGCAGCTCTGGACTAGCGGGGCGAAACACCGGGGAGCTGTTTTTT. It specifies CASSSGLAGRNTGELFF. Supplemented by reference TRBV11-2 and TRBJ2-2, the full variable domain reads EAGVAQSPRYKIIEKRQSVAFWCNPISGHATLYWYQQILGQGPKLLIQFQNNGVVDDSQLPKDRFSAERLKGVDSTLKIQPAKLEDSAVYLCASSSGLAGRNTGELFFGEGSRLTVL.

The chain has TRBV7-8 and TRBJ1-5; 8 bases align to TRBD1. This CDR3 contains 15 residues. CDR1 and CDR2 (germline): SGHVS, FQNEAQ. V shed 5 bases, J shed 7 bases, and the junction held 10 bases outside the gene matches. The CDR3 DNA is TGTGCCAGCAGCATGTACAGGGGGGACAACCAGCCCCAGCATTTT. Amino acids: CASSMYRGDNQPQHF.

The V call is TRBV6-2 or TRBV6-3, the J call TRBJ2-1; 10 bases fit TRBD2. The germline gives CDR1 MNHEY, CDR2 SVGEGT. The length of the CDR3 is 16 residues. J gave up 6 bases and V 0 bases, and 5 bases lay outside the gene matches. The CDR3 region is CASSYSRSGGANEQFF. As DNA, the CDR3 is TGTGCCAGCAGTTACTCTCGCAGCGGGGGGGCCAATGAGCAGTTCTTC.

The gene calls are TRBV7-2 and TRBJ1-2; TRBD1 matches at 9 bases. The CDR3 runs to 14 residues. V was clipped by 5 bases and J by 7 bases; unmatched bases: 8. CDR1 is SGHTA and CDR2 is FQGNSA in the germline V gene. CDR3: CASSTTGTGFGYTF. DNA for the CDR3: TGTGCCAGCAGCACCACCGGGACAGGGTTTGGCTACACCTTC. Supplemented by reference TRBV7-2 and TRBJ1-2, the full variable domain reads GAGVSQSPSNKVTEKGKDVELRCDPISGHTALYWYRQSLGQGLEFLIYFQGNSAPDKSGLPSDRFSAERTGGSVSTLTIQRTQQEDSAVYLCASSTTGTGFGYTFGSGTRLTVV.

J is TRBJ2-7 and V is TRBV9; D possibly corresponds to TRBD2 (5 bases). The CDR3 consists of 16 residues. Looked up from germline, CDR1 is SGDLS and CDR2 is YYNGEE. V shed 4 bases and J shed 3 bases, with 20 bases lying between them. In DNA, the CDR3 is TGTGCCAGCAGCCCAACAACGGAAGGACTGGGCTACGAGCAGTACTTC. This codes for CASSPTTEGLGYEQYF.

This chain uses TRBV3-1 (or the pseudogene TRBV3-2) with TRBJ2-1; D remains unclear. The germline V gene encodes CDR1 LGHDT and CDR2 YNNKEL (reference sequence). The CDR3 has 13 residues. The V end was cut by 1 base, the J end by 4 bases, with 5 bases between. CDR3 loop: CASSQGPYNEQFF. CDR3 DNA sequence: TGTGCCAGCAGCCAAGGTCCATACAATGAGCAGTTCTTC.

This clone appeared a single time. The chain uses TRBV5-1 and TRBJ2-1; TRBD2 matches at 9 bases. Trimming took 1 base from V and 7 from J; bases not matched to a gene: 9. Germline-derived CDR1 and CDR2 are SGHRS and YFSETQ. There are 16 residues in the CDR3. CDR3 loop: CASSLPLAGGPNEQFF. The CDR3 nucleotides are TGCGCCAGCAGCTTGCCTTTGGCGGGAGGGCCGAATGAGCAGTTCTTC.

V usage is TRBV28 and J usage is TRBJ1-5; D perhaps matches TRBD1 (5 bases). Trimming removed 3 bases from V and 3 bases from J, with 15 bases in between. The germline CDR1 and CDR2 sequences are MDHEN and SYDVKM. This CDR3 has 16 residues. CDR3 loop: CASSLAGGGNNQPQHF. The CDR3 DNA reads TGTGCCAGCAGTTTGGCGGGGGGAGGCAACAATCAGCCCCAGCATTTT.

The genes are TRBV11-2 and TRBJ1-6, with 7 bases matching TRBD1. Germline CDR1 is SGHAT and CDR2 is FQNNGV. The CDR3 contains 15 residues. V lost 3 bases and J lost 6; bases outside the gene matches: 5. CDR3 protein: CASSFYDRANSPLHF. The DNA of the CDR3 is TGTGCCAGCAGCTTTTACGACAGGGCTAATTCACCCCTCCACTTT. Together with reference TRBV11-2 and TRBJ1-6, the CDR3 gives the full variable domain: EAGVAQSPRYKIIEKRQSVAFWCNPISGHATLYWYQQILGQGPKLLIQFQNNGVVDDSQLPKDRFSAERLKGVDSTLKIQPAKLEDSAVYLCASSFYDRANSPLHFGNGTRLTVT.

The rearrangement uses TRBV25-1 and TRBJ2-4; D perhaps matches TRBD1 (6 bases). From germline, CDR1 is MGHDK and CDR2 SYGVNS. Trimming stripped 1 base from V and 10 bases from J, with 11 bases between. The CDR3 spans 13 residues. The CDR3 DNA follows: TGTGCCAGCAGTGAATCAGGGGTATCTATTCAGTACTTC. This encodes CASSESGVSIQYF.

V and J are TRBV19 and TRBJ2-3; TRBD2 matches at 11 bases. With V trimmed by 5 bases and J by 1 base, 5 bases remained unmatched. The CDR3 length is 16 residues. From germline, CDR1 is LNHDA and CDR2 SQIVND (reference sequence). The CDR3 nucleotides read TGTGCCAGTAGTCTCCCGGGACTAGCGGGCACAGATACGCAGTATTTT. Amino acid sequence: CASSLPGLAGTDTQYF.

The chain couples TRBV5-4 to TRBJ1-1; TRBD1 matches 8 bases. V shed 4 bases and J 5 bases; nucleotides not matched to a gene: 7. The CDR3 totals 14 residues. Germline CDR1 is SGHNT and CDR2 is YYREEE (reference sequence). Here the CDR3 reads CASSARQGWTEAFF. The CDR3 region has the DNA TGTGCCAGCAGCGCTCGACAGGGGTGGACTGAAGCTTTCTTT.

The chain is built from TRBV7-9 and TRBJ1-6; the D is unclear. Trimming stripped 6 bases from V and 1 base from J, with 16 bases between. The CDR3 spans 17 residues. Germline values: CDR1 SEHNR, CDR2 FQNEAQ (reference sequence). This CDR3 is CASRFLGVGSYNSPLHF. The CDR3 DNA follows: TGTGCCAGCAGGTTCCTTGGAGTTGGATCCTATAATTCACCCCTCCACTTT.

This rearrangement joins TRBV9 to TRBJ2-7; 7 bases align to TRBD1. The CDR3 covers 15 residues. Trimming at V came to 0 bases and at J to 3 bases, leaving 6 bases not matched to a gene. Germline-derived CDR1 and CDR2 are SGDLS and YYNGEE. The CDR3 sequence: CASSVAGTADYEQYF. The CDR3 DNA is TGTGCCAGCAGCGTAGCAGGGACAGCAGACTACGAGCAGTACTTC.

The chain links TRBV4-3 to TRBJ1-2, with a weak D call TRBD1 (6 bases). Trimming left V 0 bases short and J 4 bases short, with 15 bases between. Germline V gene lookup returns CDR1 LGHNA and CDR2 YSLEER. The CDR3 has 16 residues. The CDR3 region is CASSQESWGGSYGYTF. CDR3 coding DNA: TGCGCCAGCAGCCAAGAGAGTTGGGGGGGCAGCTATGGCTACACCTTC.

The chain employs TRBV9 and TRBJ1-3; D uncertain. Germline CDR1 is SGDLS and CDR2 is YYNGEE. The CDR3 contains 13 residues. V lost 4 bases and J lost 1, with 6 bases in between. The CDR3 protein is CASSFPSGNTIYF. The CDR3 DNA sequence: TGTGCCAGCAGCTTCCCGTCTGGAAACACCATATATTTT.

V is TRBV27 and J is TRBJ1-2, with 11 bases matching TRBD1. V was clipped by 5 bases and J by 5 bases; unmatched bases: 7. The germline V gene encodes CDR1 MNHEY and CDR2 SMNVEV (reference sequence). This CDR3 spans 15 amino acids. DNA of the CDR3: TGTGCCAGCAGTCCGGGACAGGGGGTTGGGTATGGCTACACCTTC. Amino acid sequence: CASSPGQGVGYGYTF.

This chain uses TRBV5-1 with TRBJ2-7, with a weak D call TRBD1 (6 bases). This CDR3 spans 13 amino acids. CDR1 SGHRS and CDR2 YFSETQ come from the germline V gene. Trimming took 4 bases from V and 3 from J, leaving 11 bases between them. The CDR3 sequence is CASSDAQGYEQYF. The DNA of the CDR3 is TGCGCCAGCAGCGACGCACAGGGCTACGAGCAGTACTTC. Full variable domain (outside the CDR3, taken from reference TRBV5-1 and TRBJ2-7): KAGVTQTPRYLIKTRGQQVTLSCSPISGHRSVSWYQQTPGQGLQFLFEYFSETQRNKGNFPGRFSGRQFSNSRSEMNVSTLELGDSALYLCASSDAQGYEQYFGPGTRLTVT.

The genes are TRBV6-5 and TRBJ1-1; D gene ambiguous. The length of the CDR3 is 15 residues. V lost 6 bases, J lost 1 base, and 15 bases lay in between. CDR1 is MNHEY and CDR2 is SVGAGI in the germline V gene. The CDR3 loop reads CASRDRGFANTEAFF. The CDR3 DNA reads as TGTGCCAGCAGAGACCGAGGGTTCGCGAACACTGAAGCTTTCTTT.

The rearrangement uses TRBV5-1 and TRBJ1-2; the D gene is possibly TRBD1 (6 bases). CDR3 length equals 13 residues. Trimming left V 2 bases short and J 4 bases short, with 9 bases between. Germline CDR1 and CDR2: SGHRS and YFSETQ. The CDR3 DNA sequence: TGCGCCAGCAGCTTAGGGGACATCTATGGCTACACCTTC. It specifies CASSLGDIYGYTF. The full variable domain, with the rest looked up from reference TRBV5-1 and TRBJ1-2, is KAGVTQTPRYLIKTRGQQVTLSCSPISGHRSVSWYQQTPGQGLQFLFEYFSETQRNKGNFPGRFSGRQFSNSRSEMNVSTLELGDSALYLCASSLGDIYGYTFGSGTRLTVV.

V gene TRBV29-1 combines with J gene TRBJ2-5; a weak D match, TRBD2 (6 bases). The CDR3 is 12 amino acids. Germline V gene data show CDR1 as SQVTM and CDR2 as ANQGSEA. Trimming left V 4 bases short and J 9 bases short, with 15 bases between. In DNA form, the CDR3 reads TGCAGCGTTGGTGAGCCTTGGGGGGCCCAGTACTTC. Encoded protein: CSVGEPWGAQYF.

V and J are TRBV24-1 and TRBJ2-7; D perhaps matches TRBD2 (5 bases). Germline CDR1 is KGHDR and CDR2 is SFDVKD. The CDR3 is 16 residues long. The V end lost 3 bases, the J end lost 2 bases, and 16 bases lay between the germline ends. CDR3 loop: CATSDTRGTKPYEQYF. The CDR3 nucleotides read TGTGCCACCAGTGATACCCGGGGAACAAAACCCTACGAGCAGTACTTC.